The TCR beta chain under discussion was sequenced for a study of naive and memory T cell subsets. V shed 2 bases and J 6 bases; nucleotides not matched to a gene: 5. Germline-derived CDR1 and CDR2 are SGHKS and YYEKEE (reference sequence). CDR3 length: 14 residues. This clonotype turned up a few times. What it binds is unknown. Findings and caveats of the study: Possibly reflecting memory cells re-expressing CD45RA, a few larger clonotypes occurred in naive repertoires, especially CD8.

An equimolar mix of two oligonucleotides served as the beta constant-region primer for TRBC1 and TRBC2. The ligated cDNA underwent four PCR rounds using SP2 and nested alpha and beta constant-region primers. From the UMI-ligation and nested PCR reads, TCRdb called clonotypes with MiXCR, one entry per CDR3 protein. The table shows 120,000 to 150,000 distinct CDR3 sequences, with 15% to 20% occurring only once. The sequence was collected from a human donor in good health. V gene TRBV5-5 combines with J gene TRBJ1-1; the match to TRBD1 covers 9 bases. Sequences were obtained from naive CD8+ T cells from blood. The CDR3 nucleotides read TGTGCCAGCAGCTTAGGACAGGGGATGTCTGAAGCTTTCTTT. This encodes CASSLGQGMSEAFF.